The 28 T cell receptor beta chains listed next were all sequenced from one sample in a study of response to subunit inactivated influenza vaccine. Via MiXCR, TCRdb re-called the RT-PCR reads, giving one row per CDR3 protein. The data show 650,000 to 700,000 distinct CDR3 sequences, 15% to 18% seen once. The source was PBMCs from blood, collected 12 days after vaccination. The receptors were sampled from a man aged 50 or older who received an inactivated influenza vaccine.

This clonotype was observed once. This may be a read error, as it is one base from a much larger clone. The chain combines TRBV24-1 with TRBJ2-1, with a tentative D call TRBD2 (6 bases). The CDR3 sequence is 16 residues long. CDR1 KGHDR and CDR2 SFDVKD come from the germline V gene. Deletions cut 1 base from V and 3 bases from J, with 12 bases between. CDR3 region: CATSDFGGEYYNEQFF. The CDR3 bases are TGTGCCACCAGTGATTTCGGCGGGGAGTACTACAATGAGCAGTTCTTC.

The rearrangement links TRBV28 to TRBJ2-5, with D possibly matching TRBD2 (6 bases). Per germline, CDR1 MDHEN and CDR2 SYDVKM. The V gene lost 5 bases and the J gene lost 1 base, with 17 bases spanning the gap. The CDR3 extends over 16 amino acids. CDR3 loop: CASSQTYGLIQETQYF. CDR3 nucleotide sequence: TGTGCCAGCAGTCAGACTTACGGACTAATCCAAGAGACCCAGTACTTC.

CDR3 nucleotide sequence: TGTGCCAGCAGCTACGGGGCGCCATTCTCCTACAATGAGCAGTTCTTC. It translates to CASSYGAPFSYNEQFF. V is TRBV11-1 and J is TRBJ2-1; D tentatively fits TRBD1 or TRBD2 (5 bases each). Deletions cut 4 bases from V and 0 bases from J, with 13 bases between. CDR1 is SGHAT, CDR2 FQDESV, per germline (reference sequence). The CDR3 is made up of 16 amino acids.

This clonotype was observed at least ten times. The V call is TRBV5-6, the J call TRBJ2-5; 9 bases match TRBD1. The CDR3 extends over 13 amino acids. The V gene's germline CDR1 is SGHDT and CDR2 YYEEEE. Trimming at V came to 3 bases and at J to 3 bases, leaving 0 bases not matched to a gene. CDR3 sequence: CASSWTGEETQYF. Here the CDR3 DNA reads TGTGCCAGCAGCTGGACAGGGGAAGAGACCCAGTACTTC.

In this sample, this clonotype turned up a few times. The rearrangement links TRBV10-3 to TRBJ2-7, with D perhaps TRBD1 or TRBD2 (5 bases each). The CDR3 has 17 residues. Trimming removed 0 bases from V and 3 bases from J, with 18 bases in between. Germline CDR1 reads ENHRY; CDR2 reads SYGVKD. The CDR3 protein is CAISESIYRDRDYEQYF. CDR3 nucleotides: TGTGCCATCAGTGAGTCGATTTACCGGGACCGAGACTACGAGCAGTACTTC.

This clonotype was seen a few times. The chain uses TRBV11-2 and TRBJ2-1; the match to TRBD1 covers 8 bases. The CDR3 is 16 residues long. J was trimmed by 7 bases and V by 5 bases; bases with no gene match: 13. From germline, CDR1 is SGHAT and CDR2 FQNNGV. The CDR3 here is CASSPARQGAKNEQFF. CDR3 coding DNA: TGTGCCAGCAGCCCCGCCCGTCAGGGGGCGAAGAATGAGCAGTTCTTC.

This chain connects TRBV4-3 to TRBJ2-7, with D possibly matching TRBD2 (5 bases). Germline loops: CDR1 LGHNA, CDR2 YSLEER. This CDR3 comprises 17 residues. V was clipped by 0 bases and J by 2 bases, with 17 bases between them. The CDR3: CASSQDGSPDSTYEQYF. The CDR3 nucleotides are TGCGCCAGCAGCCAAGATGGATCCCCGGACTCAACCTACGAGCAGTACTTC.

Many counts were recorded for this clonotype. The chain couples TRBV29-1 to TRBJ2-1; 7 bases map to TRBD1. CDR3 length equals 12 residues. The V gene end was trimmed by 4 bases and the J gene end by 3 bases; junction bases not matched to a gene: 0. Germline CDR1 reads SQVTM; CDR2 reads ANQGSEA. The CDR3 region is CSVGDSYNEQFF. The CDR3 nucleotides read TGCAGCGTTGGGGACAGCTACAATGAGCAGTTCTTC.

This clonotype was recorded a few times. The gene calls are TRBV7-9 and TRBJ2-5; no reliable D call. Trimming removed 1 base at V and 1 base at J, with 7 bases between. This CDR3 has 14 residues. The germline gives CDR1 SEHNR, CDR2 FQNEAQ (reference sequence). The CDR3 region is CASSLGISQETQYF. Here the CDR3 DNA reads TGTGCCAGCAGCTTAGGGATCAGCCAAGAGACCCAGTACTTC.

The table lists this clonotype with a few counts. The V gene is TRBV28, the J gene TRBJ2-1, with 13 bases aligning to TRBD2. Germline assignment: CDR1 MDHEN and CDR2 SYDVKM. CDR3 size: 15 residues. The trim removed 6 bases at V and 8 bases at J, leaving 7 bases unmatched. CDR3 bases: TGTGCCAGCAGACGAACTAGCGGGAGGGCCGATGAGCAGTTCTTC. Its protein product is CASRRTSGRADEQFF. Complete variable domain (other parts from reference TRBV28 and TRBJ2-1): DVKVTQSSRYLVKRTGEKVFLECVQDMDHENMFWYRQDPGLGLRLIYFSYDVKMKEKGDIPEGYSVSREKKERFSLILESASTNQTSMYLCASRRTSGRADEQFFGPGTRLTVL.

This clonotype was counted between two and nine times. V and J are TRBV20-1 and TRBJ1-1, with a weak D call TRBD1 (5 bases). The CDR3 consists of 14 residues. Between the trimmed V and J ends, which lost 1 base and 6 bases, there was a span of 15 bases. In germline, CDR1 is DFQATT, CDR2 SNEGSKA (reference sequence). CDR3 DNA: TGCAGTGCTAGAGCTGCCTGGGGGGTAGCTGAAGCTTTCTTT. It encodes CSARAAWGVAEAFF.

This clonotype was counted a few times. This chain joins TRBV7-3 and TRBJ2-6; 7 nucleotides agree with TRBD1. This CDR3 spans 17 amino acids. Germline V gene lookup returns CDR1 SGHTA and CDR2 FQGTGA. Trimming removed 5 bases from V and 0 bases from J; junction bases left unmatched: 7. The DNA of the CDR3 is TGTGCCAGCAGCGACGGACAGGTTTACTCTGGGGCCAACGTCCTGACTTTC. Translating it yields CASSDGQVYSGANVLTF.

V gene TRBV4-2 combines with J gene TRBJ2-7; no firm D call. The CDR3 loop spans 15 amino acids. Trimming removed 4 bases at V and 4 bases at J, with 17 bases between. The germline V gene encodes CDR1 LGHNA and CDR2 YNFKEQ. As DNA, the CDR3 is TGTGCCAGCAGCCCCCGTTCCTCAGCCGAATACGAGCAGTACTTC. Translation gives CASSPRSSAEYEQYF.

This clonotype was counted between two and nine times. V gene TRBV7-2 combines with J gene TRBJ2-7; 7 nucleotides align to TRBD1. The CDR3 is 15 residues long. The V gene's germline CDR1 is SGHTA and CDR2 FQGNSA. V shed 5 bases and J 0 bases; nucleotides not matched to a gene: 7. In DNA form, the CDR3 reads TGTGCCAGCAGCCCGGACAGGTCAAGCTCCTACGAGCAGTACTTC. Protein: CASSPDRSSSYEQYF. Drawing the rest from reference TRBV7-2 and TRBJ2-7, the complete variable domain is GAGVSQSPSNKVTEKGKDVELRCDPISGHTALYWYRQSLGQGLEFLIYFQGNSAPDKSGLPSDRFSAERTGGSVSTLTIQRTQQEDSAVYLCASSPDRSSSYEQYFGPGTRLTVT.

This clonotype came up many times. The chain links TRBV20-1 to TRBJ2-3; the D gene is possibly TRBD2 (5 bases). Trimming left V 3 bases short and J 0 bases short, with 10 bases between. The germline CDR1 and CDR2 sequences are DFQATT and SNEGSKA (reference sequence). The CDR3 has 14 amino acids. The CDR3 reads CSASGGHSTDTQYF. The CDR3 DNA sequence: TGCAGTGCTAGTGGCGGGCACAGCACAGATACGCAGTATTTT.

The table lists this clonotype with a few counts. The chain uses TRBV30 and TRBJ1-1; D gene unclear. This CDR3 has 13 residues. V lost 4 bases, J lost 5 bases, and 14 bases lay in between. Germline CDR1 is GTSNPN and CDR2 is SVGIG (reference sequence). The CDR3 DNA is TGTGCCTGGAAAAGTGCCGCCCCGACTGAAGCTTTCTTT. Protein sequence: CAWKSAAPTEAFF.

This chain links TRBV13 with TRBJ2-3; 11 bases align to TRBD2. V was clipped by 2 bases and J by 4 bases; unmatched bases: 8. In germline, CDR1 is PRHDT, CDR2 FYEKMQ (reference sequence). The CDR3 extends over 17 amino acids. For the CDR3, the DNA is TGTGCCAGCAGCTTATGGGGGACTAGCGGAGAGTCAGATACGCAGTATTTT. Its protein product is CASSLWGTSGESDTQYF.

This chain links TRBV27 with TRBJ2-3; possible D gene TRBD2, 6 bases. The CDR3 is made up of 14 amino acids. CDR1 and CDR2 (germline): MNHEY, SMNVEV (reference sequence). Between the trimmed V and J ends, which lost 8 bases and 2 bases, there was a span of 14 bases. The CDR3 nucleotides are TGTGCCAGCGGGAGGCGTCTCCCCACAGATACGCAGTATTTT. Translation gives CASGRRLPTDTQYF.

There are a few counts of this clonotype. V and J are TRBV3-1 and TRBJ2-1, with unresolved D. CDR3 length: 12 amino acids. The germline gives CDR1 LGHDT, CDR2 YNNKEL (reference sequence). Trimming stripped 2 bases from V and 13 bases from J, with 12 bases between. DNA for the CDR3: TGTGCCAGCAGCCAAATGGCTAAGCGACAGTTCTTC. Translation: CASSQMAKRQFF.

This clonotype was recorded only once. This chain joins TRBV19 and TRBJ2-3, with TRBD1 matching over 10 bases. V dropped 3 bases and J dropped 6; count of bases not matched to a gene: 3. Germline values: CDR1 LNHDA, CDR2 SQIVND (reference sequence). The CDR3 runs 14 residues. CDR3 DNA: TGTGCCAGTAGTATCGGGACAGGGGCGGATACGCAGTATTTT. This encodes CASSIGTGADTQYF.

The gene calls are TRBV7-8 and TRBJ2-3; D call uncertain. In germline, CDR1 is SGHVS, CDR2 FQNEAQ. V shed 5 bases and J shed 10 bases, with 10 bases lying between them. CDR3 length: 11 amino acids. The CDR3 loop reads CASSPSLSQYF. CDR3 DNA sequence: TGTGCCAGCAGCCCCTCCCTTTCGCAGTATTTT.

The chain uses TRBV27 and TRBJ2-2; 9 positions match TRBD2. CDR1 and CDR2 (germline): MNHEY, SMNVEV (reference sequence). J lost 6 bases, V lost 2 bases, and 4 bases had no gene match. The CDR3 runs to 15 residues. The CDR3 DNA reads TGTGCCAGCAGTTTAAGTCTAGCGGGACCCGGGGAGCTGTTTTTT. Its protein product is CASSLSLAGPGELFF.

The genes are TRBV12-3 or TRBV12-4 and TRBJ2-2; 12 bases line up with TRBD1. CDR3 length: 16 residues. J lost 4 bases, V lost 7 bases, and 7 bases had no gene match. CDR3 sequence reads: CASKTGTGGGTGELFF. The CDR3 nucleotides are TGTGCCAGCAAGACCGGGACAGGGGGCGGCACCGGGGAGCTGTTTTTT.

This clonotype was counted at least ten times. CDR3 nucleotides: TGTGCCAGCAGTTCAAAGCGGGAGGGGCCAGATACGCAGTATTTT. Translation: CASSSKREGPDTQYF. The chain joins TRBV27 to TRBJ2-3, with 10 bases identical to TRBD2. Germline-derived CDR1 and CDR2 are MNHEY and SMNVEV (reference sequence). The CDR3 sequence is 15 residues long. With 4 bases clipped from V and 4 bases from J, the junction kept 5 bases outside the gene matches.

V gene TRBV5-1 combines with J gene TRBJ2-2; D is possibly TRBD1 (5 bases). The CDR3 covers 13 residues. Looked up from germline, CDR1 is SGHRS and CDR2 is YFSETQ. V was shortened by 4 bases and J by 4 bases, with 8 bases between the two germline ends. DNA for the CDR3: TGCGCCAGCAGCAGGGGTAGCACCGGGGAGCTGTTTTTT. The encoded protein is CASSRGSTGELFF.

This chain links TRBV11-2 with TRBJ2-1, with 12 bases aligning to TRBD2. This CDR3 has 18 residues. The V gene end was trimmed by 6 bases and the J gene end by 10 bases; junction bases not matched to a gene: 19. Germline V lookup: CDR1 SGHAT, CDR2 FQNNGV. CDR3 sequence: CASSLYMGLAGGKVEQFF. The DNA of the CDR3 is TGTGCCAGCAGTCTTTACATGGGACTAGCGGGTGGTAAGGTCGAGCAGTTCTTC.

The chain recombines TRBV7-8 with TRBJ2-2, with D uncertain. Trimming cost V 2 bases and J 2 bases, with 12 bases left between them. Germline assignment: CDR1 SGHVS and CDR2 FQNEAQ. This CDR3 comprises 16 residues. The CDR3 is CASSLPAVGNTGELFF. Here the CDR3 DNA reads TGTGCCAGCAGCTTACCGGCTGTTGGAAACACCGGGGAGCTGTTTTTT. Combining the CDR3 with reference TRBV7-8 and TRBJ2-2 gives the whole variable domain GAGVSQSPRYKVAKRGQDVALRCDPISGHVSLFWYQQALGQGPEFLTYFQNEAQLDKSGLPSDRFFAERPEGSVSTLKIQRTQQEDSAVYLCASSLPAVGNTGELFFGEGSRLTVL.

There are many counts of this clonotype. The chain carries TRBV30 and TRBJ2-2; D remains ambiguous. Looked up from germline, CDR1 is GTSNPN and CDR2 is SVGIG (reference sequence). This CDR3 is 15 amino acids long. V was pared by 2 bases and J by 3 bases, with 13 bases between. CDR3 amino acids: CAWSTEDGYTGELFF. The CDR3 DNA reads TGTGCCTGGAGTACCGAGGACGGATACACCGGGGAGCTGTTTTTT. Using reference TRBV30 and TRBJ2-2 for the parts outside the CDR3, the full variable domain is SQTIHQWPATLVQPVGSPLSLECTVEGTSNPNLYWYRQAAGRGLQLLFYSVGIGQISSEVPQNLSASRPQDRQFILSSKKLLLSDSGFYLCAWSTEDGYTGELFFGEGSRLTVL.